These 22 T cell receptor beta chains were all obtained from the same sample, sequenced in a study of blood T cell repertoires in COVID-19 (dated by TCRdb to 2018 to 2021). The library relied on the immunoSEQ multiplex PCR assay. TCRdb stores this immuneACCESS table with in-frame sequences only. Part of the clones is absent; in the studies checked, under half of the shortfall reflects unresolved V genes, and no reason is known for the rest. For this sample there are around 250,000 clones; approximately 82% appear just once. The top ten constitute about 4.3% of the sample. Specimen: peripheral blood. These receptors originate from a man aged 55 to 69 who had recovered from COVID-19.

The rearrangement links TRBV19 to TRBJ1-5; the match to TRBD1 covers 7 bases. CDR3 length: 14 amino acids. CDR1 and CDR2 (germline): LNHDA, SQIVND (reference sequence). V shed 5 bases, J shed 4 bases, and the junction held 5 bases outside the gene matches. The CDR3 region is CASSRAGGNQPQHF. The CDR3 region has the DNA TGTGCCAGTAGTCGAGCAGGGGGTAATCAGCCCCAGCATTTT.

CDR3 protein: CASSKDRDLSTEAFF. The CDR3 bases are TGTGCCAGTAGTAAGGACAGGGACCTATCGACTGAAGCTTTCTTT. The gene calls are TRBV19 and TRBJ1-1, with 8 positions matching TRBD1. The trim removed 4 bases at V and 5 bases at J, leaving 9 bases unmatched. The CDR3 spans 15 residues. Germline V gene sequence: CDR1 LNHDA, CDR2 SQIVND (reference sequence).

V and J are TRBV2 and TRBJ1-2; 9 nucleotides align to TRBD1. Germline values: CDR1 SNHLY, CDR2 FYNNEI. This CDR3 has 15 residues. V lost 0 bases and J lost 4; bases outside the gene matches: 3. In nucleotides, the CDR3 is TGTGCCAGCAGTGAAGCCGGGACAGGGTTCTATGGCTACACCTTC. Residues: CASSEAGTGFYGYTF.

This chain uses TRBV6-5 with TRBJ2-1; 14 nucleotides agree with TRBD2. This CDR3 has 16 residues. CDR1 and CDR2 (germline): MNHEY, SVGAGI. The junction had 4 bases not matched to a gene; V was cut back by 2 bases and J by 7 bases. The CDR3 nucleotides are TGTGCCAGCAGTTACCGGACTAGCGGGAGGTTAAATGAGCAGTTCTTC. It is translated as CASSYRTSGRLNEQFF.

This clone has only one observation. The V and J genes are TRBV2 and TRBJ2-5; 10 bases map to TRBD1. The CDR3 covers 15 residues. CDR1 SNHLY and CDR2 FYNNEI come from the germline V gene. V lost 6 bases and J lost 5; bases outside the gene matches: 9. CDR3 DNA: TGTGCCAGCAGCTCCGACAGGGGGCGAGAGGAGACCCAGTACTTC. Translating gives CASSSDRGREETQYF.

This chain connects TRBV29-1 to TRBJ1-5; a weak D match, TRBD1 (5 bases). V lost 6 bases and J 3 bases, leaving 15 bases between the germline ends. Germline V CDR1 and CDR2: SQVTM, ANQGSEA. The CDR3 has 14 residues. The CDR3 bases are TGCAGCGTCATGACAGACTCGATCAATCAGCCCCAGCATTTT. It translates to CSVMTDSINQPQHF.

The CDR3 nucleotides read TGTGCCAGCTCGCCCGGCGGCCCGGACGAGCAGTACTTC. This encodes CASSPGGPDEQYF. The chain carries TRBV18 and TRBJ2-7; no clear D. CDR3 length: 13 amino acids. CDR1 and CDR2 from the germline V gene are KGHSH and LQKENI. V shed 6 bases and J shed 5 bases, with 14 bases lying between them.

The gene calls are TRBV24-1 and TRBJ2-1, with D hard to call. This CDR3 has 14 residues. The germline CDR1 and CDR2 sequences are KGHDR and SFDVKD. The V end was cut by 3 bases, the J end by 6 bases, with 11 bases between. The DNA of the CDR3 is TGTGCCACCAGTGATATCAGGCCCGGCAATGAGCAGTTCTTC. This encodes CATSDIRPGNEQFF.

V usage is TRBV14 and J usage is TRBJ2-3, with D maybe TRBD1 (5 bases). Germline CDR1 is SGHDN and CDR2 is FVKESK. V dropped 6 bases and J dropped 9 bases, with 19 bases sitting between them. This CDR3 region has 14 residues. The CDR3 loop is CASSIIQGRGTQYF. The CDR3 region has the DNA TGTGCCAGCAGTATTATCCAGGGTAGAGGCACGCAGTATTTT.

This clone was counted only a few times. The chain combines TRBV29-1 with TRBJ2-2; 8 bases are a match to TRBD1. Per the germline V gene, CDR1 is SQVTM and CDR2 is ANQGSEA. This CDR3 comprises 14 residues. Trimming at V came to 3 bases and at J to 3 bases, leaving 3 bases not matched to a gene. CDR3 sequence (DNA): TGCAGCGTTGAGGGGGACAGGTACACCGGGGAGCTGTTTTTT. Residues: CSVEGDRYTGELFF.

The V call is TRBV6-4, the J call TRBJ2-3, with D tentatively TRBD2 (6 bases). Germline values: CDR1 MRHNA, CDR2 SNTAGT. Trimming removed 5 bases at V and 6 bases at J, with 18 bases between. This CDR3 comprises 15 residues. CDR3 sequence: CASSISGTSLDTQYF. CDR3 DNA sequence: TGTGCCAGCAGTATCTCCGGGACTTCATTGGATACGCAGTATTTT.

The chain links TRBV2 to TRBJ1-2; TRBD1 matches at 9 bases. This CDR3 contains 15 residues. Germline-derived CDR1 and CDR2 are SNHLY and FYNNEI. Trimming cost V 8 bases and J 1 base; bases outside gene matches: 8. CDR3 protein: CASSLGQGHNYGYTF. Here the CDR3 DNA reads TGTGCCAGCTCCCTCGGACAGGGGCATAACTATGGCTACACCTTC.

The rearrangement joins TRBV5-1 to TRBJ2-3; the match to TRBD2 covers 14 bases. V gave up 0 bases and J gave up 5 bases; unmatched junction bases: 5. This CDR3 contains 17 residues. Looked up from germline, CDR1 is SGHRS and CDR2 is YFSETQ. CDR3 sequence reads: CASSLGGLAGALDTQYF. The CDR3 DNA follows: TGCGCCAGCAGCTTGGGGGGACTAGCGGGAGCCCTAGATACGCAGTATTTT.

This chain uses TRBV7-6 with TRBJ2-1, with 8 bases that match TRBD2. The CDR3 is 17 amino acids. Germline V gene lookup returns CDR1 SGHVS and CDR2 FNYEAQ. V dropped 5 bases and J dropped 0; count of bases not matched to a gene: 9. CDR3 nucleotides: TGTGCCAGCAGCCCAGAGACTAGCGCGAGCTCCTACAATGAGCAGTTCTTC. Amino acids: CASSPETSASSYNEQFF.

The chain links TRBV12-3 or TRBV12-4 to TRBJ2-7; 8 bases line up with TRBD1. The V and J ends lost 6 bases and 7 bases, in that order; junction bases with no gene match: 8. CDR3 length: 13 residues. The CDR3 reads CASRLQGAGEQYF. CDR3 in DNA: TGTGCCAGCAGACTTCAGGGGGCGGGGGAGCAGTACTTC.

The sample holds a few counts of this clone. This chain uses TRBV3-1 (or the pseudogene TRBV3-2) with TRBJ2-1; 7 bases are shared with TRBD2. This CDR3 has 13 residues. The trim removed 10 bases at V and 8 bases at J, leaving 11 bases unmatched. Germline loops: CDR1 LGHDT, CDR2 YNNKEL (reference sequence). The CDR3 DNA sequence: TGTGCCACCAAACAACTAGCGAACCATGAGCAGTTCTTC. Its protein product is CATKQLANHEQFF.

This chain uses TRBV2 with TRBJ2-5; 12 bases are shared with TRBD1. With V trimmed by 6 bases and J by 4 bases, 3 bases remained unmatched. The CDR3 is 14 amino acids. Germline V gene lookup returns CDR1 SNHLY and CDR2 FYNNEI. The CDR3 is CASSRDRGRETQYF. CDR3 in DNA: TGTGCCAGCAGCCGGGACAGGGGGCGAGAGACCCAGTACTTC.

The chain links TRBV5-8 to TRBJ2-1, with TRBD1 as a possible D gene (6 bases). V was shortened by 0 bases and J by 2 bases, with 9 bases between the two germline ends. The germline gives CDR1 SGHTS, CDR2 YDEGEE. The CDR3 covers 15 residues. CDR3 DNA: TGTGCCAGCAGCTTGGGACAGGCCCCCTACAATGAGCAGTTCTTC. Protein: CASSLGQAPYNEQFF. Combining the CDR3 with reference TRBV5-8 and TRBJ2-1 gives the whole variable domain EAGVTQSPTHLIKTRGQQATLRCSPISGHTSVYWYQQALGLGLQFLLWYDEGEERNRGNFPPRFSGRQFPNYSSELNVNALELEDSALYLCASSLGQAPYNEQFFGPGTRLTVL.

The V gene is TRBV3-1 (or the pseudogene TRBV3-2), the J gene TRBJ2-2; D might be TRBD2 (6 bases). Germline assignment: CDR1 LGHDT and CDR2 YNNKEL (reference sequence). This CDR3 region has 14 residues. V was clipped by 4 bases and J by 3 bases, with 9 bases between them. The CDR3 DNA reads TGTGCCAGCAGCCGGAGGGGCGACACCGGGGAGCTGTTTTTT. It yields the protein CASSRRGDTGELFF.

The chain links TRBV7-2 to TRBJ1-3; D might be TRBD1 (6 bases). The CDR3 runs 22 residues. V lost 0 bases and J 0 bases, leaving 27 bases between the germline ends. Germline CDR1 SGHTA, CDR2 FQGNSA. The CDR3 region is CASSLAAWLSFVTGSSGNTIYF. CDR3 nucleotide sequence: TGTGCCAGCAGCTTAGCAGCGTGGCTATCCTTCGTCACAGGGAGCTCTGGAAACACCATATATTTT. Drawing the rest from reference TRBV7-2 and TRBJ1-3, the complete variable domain is GAGVSQSPSNKVTEKGKDVELRCDPISGHTALYWYRQSLGQGLEFLIYFQGNSAPDKSGLPSDRFSAERTGGSVSTLTIQRTQQEDSAVYLCASSLAAWLSFVTGSSGNTIYFGEGSWLTVV.

The chain couples TRBV5-8 to TRBJ2-4; TRBD2 agrees at 8 bases. Trimming removed 1 base from V and 0 bases from J; junction bases left unmatched: 6. The CDR3 is made up of 17 amino acids. In germline, CDR1 is SGHTS, CDR2 YDEGEE. The CDR3 reads CASSLFSGEIAKNIQYF. Written as DNA, the CDR3 is TGTGCCAGCAGCTTGTTTAGCGGGGAGATAGCCAAAAACATTCAGTACTTC.

CDR3 protein: CASSPFRGSVAKNIQYF. The CDR3 DNA reads TGTGCCAGTAGTCCCTTTAGGGGGTCGGTAGCCAAAAACATTCAGTACTTC. The rearrangement joins TRBV19 to TRBJ2-4; a possible D gene is TRBD1 (6 bases). This CDR3 spans 17 amino acids. Germline lookup yields CDR1 LNHDA and CDR2 SQIVND (reference sequence). Trimming stripped 5 bases from V and 0 bases from J, with 17 bases between.